These T cell receptor beta chains were read from a single sample in a study of multiple sclerosis patients with progressive multifocal leukoencephalopathy. Sequenced by immunoSEQ multiplex PCR; TCRdb stores in-frame clones only, minus some. The sample has 25,000 to 35,000 clones, about 87% seen once. Sequenced here: PBMCs, sampled from a patient treated with natalizumab. Receptor source: a woman in her forties with progressive multifocal leukoencephalopathy. Both conserved end residues are trimmed from each CDR3. Fields, in order: J gene, V gene, CDR3 protein.

TRBJ2-2	TRBV7-6	ASSATSGNTGELF
TRBJ2-1	TRBV13	ASSLLAGGLYEQF
TRBJ2-7	TRBV7-9	ASTPQRLSSYEQY
TRBJ1-4	TRBV5-1	ASSQQGATNEKLF
TRBJ1-2	TRBV19	ASSPQRQGAGGYT
TRBJ1-5	TRBV18	ASSRQDNQPQH
TRBJ2-3	TRBV10-3	AISRDPERADTQY
TRBJ2-1	TRBV12-5	ASGLVQGGPPRNEQF
TRBJ2-5	TRBV5-4	ASSHEWGQGKGTQY
TRBJ1-2	TRBV6-5	ASSWDRGGYGYT